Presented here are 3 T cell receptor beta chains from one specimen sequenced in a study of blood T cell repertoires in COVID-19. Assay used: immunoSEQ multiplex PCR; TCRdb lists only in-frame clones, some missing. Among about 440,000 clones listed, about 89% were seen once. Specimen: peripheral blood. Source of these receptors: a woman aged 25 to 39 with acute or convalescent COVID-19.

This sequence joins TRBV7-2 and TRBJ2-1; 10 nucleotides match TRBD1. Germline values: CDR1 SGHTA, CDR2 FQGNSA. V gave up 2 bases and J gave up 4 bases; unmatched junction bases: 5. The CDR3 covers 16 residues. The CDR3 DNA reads TGTGCCAGCAGCTTACGGGGGACAGGGGTGTACAATGAGCAGTTCTTC. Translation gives CASSLRGTGVYNEQFF.

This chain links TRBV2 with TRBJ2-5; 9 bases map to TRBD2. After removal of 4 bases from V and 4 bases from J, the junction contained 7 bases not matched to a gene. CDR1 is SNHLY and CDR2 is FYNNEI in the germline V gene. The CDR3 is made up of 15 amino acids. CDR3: CASSGTGTSLETQYF. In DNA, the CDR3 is TGTGCCAGCAGTGGAACCGGGACTAGCTTAGAGACCCAGTACTTC. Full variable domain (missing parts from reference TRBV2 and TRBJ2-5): EPEVTQTPSHQVTQMGQEVILRCVPISNHLYFYWYRQILGQKVEFLVSFYNNEISEKSEIFDDQFSVERPDGSNFTLKIRSTKLEDSAMYFCASSGTGTSLETQYFGPGTRLLVL.

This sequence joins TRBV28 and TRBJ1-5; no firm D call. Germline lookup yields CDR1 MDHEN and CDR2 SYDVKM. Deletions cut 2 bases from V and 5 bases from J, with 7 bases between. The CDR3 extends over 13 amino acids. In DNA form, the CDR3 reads TGTGCCAGCAGTTTACCGCAGGATCAGCCCCAGCATTTT. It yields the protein CASSLPQDQPQHF.